This T cell receptor (beta chain) originates from a study of shared clonotypes between healthy human individuals. Germline-derived CDR1 and CDR2 are SGHRS and YFSETQ. V lost 4 bases to trimming and J lost 4 bases; unmatched junction nucleotides: 4. The CDR3 extends over 14 amino acids. The data were produced by immunoSEQ multiplex PCR, yet TCRdb's version contains in-frame clones alone and is incomplete. The data show hundreds of thousands of clones, roughly 70% seen once. Ten or more counts support this clone. The sequence was collected from a woman in her 30s in good health. Sequencing was performed on memory CD4+ T cells sorted from blood. Regarding subset: CD45RA-negative fraction. V gene TRBV5-1 combines with J gene TRBJ2-1, with 8 bases matching TRBD1. The CDR3 DNA reads TGCGCCAGCAGCATGGGACAGGCTTACAATGAGCAGTTCTTC. Translated: CASSMGQAYNEQFF.